The 3 T cell receptor beta chains reported below all come from one sample, sequenced in a study of CD8 T cells in Susac syndrome. RNA in amounts of roughly 0.5 to 1 ug was reverse transcribed with random hexamers. TCRdb reprocessed the immunoSEQ multiplex PCR reads via MiXCR and lists one record per CDR3 protein. Of about 250,000 distinct CDR3 sequences listed, 90% to 95% are singletons. Specimen: CD4+ T cells from PBMCs. The receptors shown here come from a human donor with multiple sclerosis.

The J gene is TRBJ2-1, the V gene TRBV5-1; the D is unclear. Germline-derived CDR1 and CDR2 are SGHRS and YFSETQ. Deletions cut 3 bases from V and 0 bases from J, with 13 bases between. This CDR3 comprises 16 residues. This CDR3 is CASSSLSWSSYNEQFF. CDR3 DNA: TGCGCCAGCAGCTCTTTAAGTTGGAGCTCCTACAATGAGCAGTTCTTC.

V and J are TRBV7-3 and TRBJ1-4; TRBD1 is a possible D gene (5 bases). Looked up from germline, CDR1 is SGHTA and CDR2 is FQGTGA. Trimming took 2 bases from V and 4 from J, leaving 8 bases between them. The CDR3 covers 14 residues. The CDR3 here is CASSLPGHNEKLFF. The CDR3 DNA follows: TGTGCCAGCAGCTTACCAGGGCATAATGAAAAACTGTTTTTT.

The chain uses TRBV20-1 and TRBJ2-1; TRBD1 is a possible D gene (5 bases). V lost 5 bases and J 5 bases, leaving 16 bases between the germline ends. CDR3 length equals 14 residues. In germline, CDR1 is DFQATT, CDR2 SNEGSKA (reference sequence). The CDR3 DNA reads TGCAGTGCTCCGAGACGACAGCTAAACAATGAGCAGTTCTTC. Protein: CSAPRRQLNNEQFF.